This T cell receptor (beta chain) came from a study of identical twins. Findings and caveats of the study: Excess sharing by twins proved weaker in beta out-of-frame sequences.

This clonotype was recorded a few times. Its cognate antigen is unknown. The CDR3 is 14 residues long. The V and J ends lost 0 bases and 0 bases respectively, with 7 bases between them. Germline V CDR1 and CDR2: SGDLS, YYNGEE. TCRdb re-called the 5' RACE reads through MiXCR, storing one row per CDR3 protein. The sample consists of some 600,000 distinct CDR3 sequences, about 7.6% of them appearing once. These same data were also listed under a study on yellow fever vaccine responses in identical twins. In that study: Twins reportedly had a vaccine T cell response that seemed partly convergent, partly personalized.

The sequence derives from a young woman in good health. V gene TRBV9 combines with J gene TRBJ2-7; a weak D match, TRBD1 (6 bases). Sequenced sample: PBMCs. CDR3 region: CASSVDRVSYEQYF. CDR3 in DNA: TGTGCCAGCAGCGTAGACAGGGTCTCCTACGAGCAGTACTTC.